Reported below is one TCR beta chain. Its antigen target is currently unknown. Per-base qualities were not stored, and no clone one base away is much larger. The protocol used for the library was the immunoSEQ multiplex PCR assay. RNA was extracted from all samples and reverse transcribed into cDNA as template for TCR sequencing. First-strand cDNA was synthesized using SuperScript III with a 2:1 mix of oligo-dT and random hexamers. A synthetic immune receptor repertoire was used to gauge amplification bias, and whatever bias remained was removed computationally. On the authors' methods: Raw reads were preprocessed for error removal, and CDR3 was defined according to IMGT conventions as running from the conserved cysteine to phenylalanine. Clonality was computed as 1 minus the Shannon entropy, with the entropy normalized by log2 of the number of productive unique TCRs. Whether scalp clones were CD4 or CD8 was inferred by matching scalp TCRbeta sequences against CD4 and CD8 repertoires sorted from blood. TCRdb stores this immuneACCESS table with in-frame sequences only. Part of the clones is absent; in the studies checked, under half of the shortfall reflects unresolved V genes, and no reason is known for the rest. Clone size and V and J calls were adopted from that table, with D and trimming inferred from the DNA. The sample data list approximately 210,000 clones, and 55% to 70% of these were observed just once. More than 3.5% of the sample is held by the ten biggest clonotypes.

The data originate from a study of CD8+ T cells in alopecia areata (dated by TCRdb to 2016 to 2019). About the study as a whole: The treated patients, all with moderate-to-severe alopecia areata, were enrolled in an open-label pilot trial of oral tofacitinib given at 5 to 10 mg twice daily. Tofacitinib was given for 6 to 18 months, followed by 6 months of follow-up off drug to assess delayed response and recurrence. The SALT score, which quantifies the percentage of affected scalp surface area, was used to measure disease severity in treated patients. In both human patients and the C3H/HeJ mouse model, the study applied high-throughput TCRbeta sequencing to look at T cell clonal expansion in alopecia areata. Scalp tissue and sorted CD4+ and CD8+ peripheral blood T cells from patchy and totalis/universalis alopecia areata patients and from healthy controls were covered by human TCRbeta sequencing. Patients on tofacitinib were biopsied at baseline and after 4 and 24 weeks of treatment, and several of the patients also had a later scalp biopsy. Clonality in the scalp was compared among normal scalp (n=4), patchy alopecia areata scalp (n=8), and alopecia totalis/universalis scalp (n=8). The RNA source kit depended on sample type: the PAXgene miRNA kit for fixed scalp, the miRNeasy kit for PBMCs, and the RNeasy kit for mouse skin. immunoSEQ multiplex PCR using 35 Vbeta forward primers and 13 Jbeta reverse primers was used to amplify TCRbeta CDR3 regions. Beyond this particular receptor, the publication reports: Resident alphabeta T cells in normal human skin are also sequenced, complicating scalp TCR repertoire analysis, unlike mouse skin dominated by gammadelta T cells. Many expanded lesional clones were found to persist in scalp and blood during tofacitinib treatment, and relapse after treatment cessation may be partly explained by this persistence. Scalp clonality and the number of expanded CD8+ clones among the top 100 scalp clones were significantly decreased by tofacitinib. Higher clonality and more expanded CD8+ clones were observed in lesional scalp than in normal scalp, particularly in alopecia totalis/universalis, a finding suggestive of antigenic drive. TCR sequences shared between patients were less clear than in mice, possibly partly because of HLA diversity in the patient population. Because the treated cohort was small and had just a single nonresponder, larger studies are needed to establish links between baseline CD8+ expansion and response.

This specimen's time point label, interpreted: 4 weeks on oral tofacitinib. Reading the label with the study, this specimen's treatment or condition is: oral pan-JAK inhibitor, 5-10 mg twice daily. Peripheral blood and lesional scalp punch biopsies were obtained from patients with alopecia areata. PBMCs were separated by density centrifugation and stained for CD3, CD4 and CD8, after which CD4+ and CD8+ T cells were sorted on a FACSAria. Deletion took 3 bases off V and 0 bases off J, with a span of 10 bases between the germline ends. The CDR3 spans 16 residues, from the cysteine through the phenylalanine. The CDR3 DNA has 48 bases and is translated from base 1. CDR1 SGHRS and CDR2 YFSETQ were looked up in the germline V gene.

The TCR comes from a human donor with alopecia areata. The input for sequencing was CD4+ T cells sorted from blood, taken at week 4, from a patient treated with tofacitinib. The sequence joins TRBV5-1 to TRBJ2-6; the D gene identity is not certain. CDR3 reads: CASSSGSNSGANVLTF. DNA sequence: TGCGCCAGCAGCTCCGGGTCCAACTCTGGGGCCAACGTCCTGACTTTC.